One and the same sample provided the 18 T cell receptor beta chains below, sequenced in a study of cytomegalovirus exposure and HLA in healthy donors (dated by TCRdb to about 2017). Receptor libraries were prepared by the immunoSEQ multiplex PCR assay. For the multiplex PCR, a mixture combining 60 forward primers for TCR Vbeta segments and 13 reverse primers for TCR Jbeta segments was used. TCRdb carries this immuneACCESS record with in-frame sequences only. Its versions omit some clonotypes, under half of them owing to an unresolved V gene in the studies checked, with the rest unexplained. A total of about 93,000 clones appear in this sample, around 80% of them only once. Less than 8% of the sample goes to the ten largest clones. The sequenced material came from PBMCs. These receptors all stem from a man aged 25 to 40 in good health and CMV-seronegative.

There are a few counts of this clone. This rearrangement joins TRBV19 to TRBJ1-1; 12 bases map to TRBD1. The V gene end was trimmed by 8 bases and the J gene end by 5 bases; junction bases not matched to a gene: 9. This CDR3 region has 15 residues. Germline V gene lookup returns CDR1 LNHDA and CDR2 SQIVND (reference sequence). The CDR3: CASQGQGASGTEAFF. DNA of the CDR3: TGTGCCAGTCAGGGACAGGGGGCGAGTGGGACTGAAGCTTTCTTT.

The J gene is TRBJ2-7, the V gene TRBV7-8; possibly TRBD2 for D (6 bases). Between the trimmed V and J ends, which lost 3 bases and 0 bases, there was a span of 15 bases. CDR3 size: 16 residues. Per germline, CDR1 SGHVS and CDR2 FQNEAQ. In DNA, the CDR3 is TGTGCCAGCAGCTTTTTGGGAGGAAGCGGCTCCTACGAGCAGTACTTC. Translating gives CASSFLGGSGSYEQYF.

This clone was seen just once. The chain employs TRBV4-2 and TRBJ2-1; maybe TRBD1 (6 bases). The length of the CDR3 is 14 residues. Trimming removed 1 base at V and 6 bases at J, with 10 bases between. Germline V gives CDR1 LGHNA, CDR2 YNFKEQ. DNA for the CDR3: TGTGCCAGCAGCCAAGGGACAGTTTTCAATGAGCAGTTCTTC. This gives the protein CASSQGTVFNEQFF.

J is TRBJ1-3 and V is TRBV14; D is undetermined. V lost 4 bases to trimming and J lost 2 bases, with 9 bases between them. The CDR3 is made up of 14 amino acids. Germline V CDR1 and CDR2: SGHDN, FVKESK. Written as DNA, the CDR3 is TGTGCCAGCAGCCTCTTCCCAGCTGGAAACACCATATATTTT. This codes for CASSLFPAGNTIYF.

This chain links TRBV29-1 with TRBJ2-7, with D maybe TRBD2 (5 bases). The V and J ends lost 0 bases and 0 bases respectively, with 15 bases between them. The CDR3 sequence is 16 residues long. Per germline, CDR1 SQVTM and CDR2 ANQGSEA. The CDR3, as DNA: TGCAGCGTTGAAGATAATTCGGGGAAGAGCTCCTACGAGCAGTACTTC. It translates to CSVEDNSGKSSYEQYF.

CDR3 bases: TGCAGCGTTGAAGGTAGCCCCCGCACAGATACGCAGTATTTT. This sequence encodes CSVEGSPRTDTQYF. V usage is TRBV29-1 and J usage is TRBJ2-3; D is unclear. Trimming took off 1 base at V and 1 base at J, with 9 bases between the two ends. Germline V gene data show CDR1 as SQVTM and CDR2 as ANQGSEA. The CDR3 extends over 14 amino acids.

The chain couples TRBV5-1 to TRBJ1-2; the D gene is possibly TRBD1 (6 bases). Germline CDR1 reads SGHRS; CDR2 reads YFSETQ. The CDR3 runs to 12 residues. V was shortened by 2 bases and J by 8 bases, with 10 bases between the two germline ends. The CDR3 bases are TGCGCCAGCAGCTTTGCAGGGGTCGGCTACACCTTC. Its protein is CASSFAGVGYTF.

This sequence joins TRBV6-1 and TRBJ2-7; perhaps TRBD2 as D (5 bases). Trimming removed 4 bases at V and 0 bases at J, with 16 bases between. CDR3 length: 16 amino acids. Germline CDR1 MNHNS, CDR2 SASEGT. The CDR3 region has the DNA TGTGCCAGCAGTGCCCGGACTCTATTGGCCTCCTACGAGCAGTACTTC. It yields the protein CASSARTLLASYEQYF.

This chain uses TRBV5-6 with TRBJ2-2, with a weak D call TRBD1 (6 bases). The CDR3 covers 17 residues. The germline V and J ends were trimmed by 4 bases and 0 bases, with 16 bases remaining between them. CDR1 and CDR2 (germline): SGHDT, YYEEEE. The CDR3 region is CASSRKDSHPNTGELFF. CDR3 in DNA: TGTGCCAGCAGCCGAAAGGACAGCCACCCGAACACCGGGGAGCTGTTTTTT.

This sequence joins TRBV5-1 and TRBJ1-6, with 8 bases lining up with TRBD1. Losses at the gene ends were 4 bases for V and 4 bases for J; bases not matched to a gene: 1. The V gene's germline CDR1 is SGHRS and CDR2 YFSETQ. This CDR3 is 14 amino acids long. The CDR3 nucleotides read TGCGCCAGCAGCCGGGACAGGTATAATTCACCCCTCCACTTT. This encodes CASSRDRYNSPLHF.

This clone occurred a few times. V is TRBV19 and J is TRBJ1-1; no firm D call. This CDR3 has 12 residues. CDR1 LNHDA and CDR2 SQIVND come from the germline V gene (reference sequence). V shed 5 bases and J shed 8 bases, with 12 bases lying between them. DNA of the CDR3: TGTGCCAGTAGTCGCGGGCAGCGGGAAGCTTTCTTT. This gives the protein CASSRGQREAFF. Filled out from reference TRBV19 and TRBJ1-1, the complete variable domain reads DGGITQSPKYLFRKEGQNVTLSCEQNLNHDAMYWYRQDPGQGLRLIYYSQIVNDFQKGDIAEGYSVSREKKESFPLTVTSAQKNPTAFYLCASSRGQREAFFGQGTRLTVV.

Ten or more counts support this clone. This sequence joins TRBV4-3 and TRBJ2-7; a weak D match, TRBD2 (6 bases). In germline, CDR1 is LGHNA, CDR2 YSLEER. The CDR3 spans 16 residues. The V gene lost 3 bases and the J gene lost 5 bases, with 20 bases spanning the gap. The CDR3 protein is CASSHRAEEGYDEQYF. CDR3 coding DNA: TGCGCCAGCAGCCATAGGGCCGAGGAGGGTTACGACGAGCAGTACTTC.

The V and J genes are TRBV28 and TRBJ2-7, with D unclear. Trimming removed 6 bases from V and 11 bases from J, with 17 bases in between. In germline, CDR1 is MDHEN, CDR2 SYDVKM. This CDR3 spans 12 amino acids. CDR3 residues: CASSSRLLTEYF. The DNA for the CDR3 is TGTGCCAGCAGCTCTCGACTCCTAACCGAGTACTTC.

V usage is TRBV27 and J usage is TRBJ1-6; D ambiguous. The ends were cut back, 0 bases at V and 6 bases at J, with 9 bases in the middle. The CDR3 runs 15 residues. CDR1 and CDR2 from the germline V gene are MNHEY and SMNVEV (reference sequence). The CDR3 bases are TGTGCCAGCAGTTTATCGCAAACTCTTAATTCACCCCTCCACTTT. This codes for CASSLSQTLNSPLHF.

CDR3 sequence: CASSHPQGYGYTF. DNA of the CDR3: TGCGCCAGCAGCCATCCACAGGGGTATGGCTACACCTTC. This sequence joins TRBV4-3 and TRBJ1-2, with TRBD1 matching 7 bases. The V segment lost 3 bases and the J segment 5 bases; nucleotides outside the gene matches: 3. Germline CDR1 LGHNA, CDR2 YSLEER. The CDR3 extends over 13 amino acids.

This clone occurred once. CDR3 in amino acids: CASSVVSEGPVIGYTF. The CDR3 nucleotides are TGTGCCAGCAGCGTAGTTTCGGAGGGACCAGTCATCGGCTACACCTTC. V is TRBV9 and J is TRBJ1-2, with D possibly TRBD1 on 5 matching bases. The CDR3 is made up of 16 amino acids. The germline CDR1 and CDR2 sequences are SGDLS and YYNGEE. Deletions cut 0 bases from V and 8 bases from J, with 20 bases between.

The rearrangement uses TRBV7-2 and TRBJ2-5; 12 bases fit TRBD2. The J call may be mistaken, given a closer DNA end match to TRBJ2-7. The germline V gene encodes CDR1 SGHTA and CDR2 FQGNSA. CDR3 length equals 18 residues. CDR3 DNA sequence: TGTGCCAGCAGCCACGGCCGTGGACTAGCGGGGTACGGATACGAGCAGTACTTC. Translated: CASSHGRGLAGYGYEQYF.

The gene calls are TRBV9 and TRBJ2-7; TRBD1 is a possible D gene (6 bases). V was cut by 0 bases and J by 3 bases, with 7 bases left in between. The CDR3 length is 13 residues. From germline, CDR1 is SGDLS and CDR2 YYNGEE. The CDR3 protein is CASSVEQGYEQYF. In nucleotides, the CDR3 is TGTGCCAGCAGCGTAGAACAGGGCTACGAGCAGTACTTC.